Below are 22 T cell receptor beta chains sequenced from a single sample in a study of blood T cell repertoires in COVID-19. Clones were read by immunoSEQ multiplex PCR, and TCRdb kept only the in-frame ones, dropping some. The repertoire holds over 150,000 clones, with over 80% as singletons. The specimen sequenced was peripheral blood. Every receptor here comes from a woman aged 60-75 years with acute or convalescent COVID-19.

This chain connects TRBV27 to TRBJ2-5; D perhaps matches TRBD1 (5 bases). The germline V and J ends were trimmed by 2 bases and 5 bases, with 9 bases remaining between them. CDR1 is MNHEY and CDR2 is SMNVEV in the germline V gene (reference sequence). This CDR3 region has 13 residues. CDR3 amino acids: CASSLAGLETQYF. DNA of the CDR3: TGTGCCAGCAGTTTAGCAGGGCTTGAGACCCAGTACTTC.

The sample holds a few counts of this clone. The J gene is TRBJ2-2, the V gene TRBV19, with TRBD1 as a possible D gene (6 bases). Germline assignment: CDR1 LNHDA and CDR2 SQIVND (reference sequence). Trimming cost V 6 bases and J 2 bases, with 10 bases left between them. The CDR3 extends over 14 amino acids. The CDR3 loop reads CASSLQGNTGELFF. DNA for the CDR3: TGTGCCAGTAGCCTACAGGGTAACACCGGGGAGCTGTTTTTT.

J is TRBJ2-5 and V is TRBV6-5, with D hard to call. Per the germline V gene, CDR1 is MNHEY and CDR2 is SVGAGI. V lost 5 bases, J lost 5 bases, and 12 bases lay in between. The CDR3 contains 13 residues. The CDR3 nucleotides are TGTGCCAGCAGTCCGTACTACCCCGAGACCCAGTACTTC. Amino acids: CASSPYYPETQYF.

V usage is TRBV4-3 and J usage is TRBJ2-3, with 7 bases identical to TRBD1. The V and J ends lost 3 bases and 0 bases, in that order; junction bases with no gene match: 6. The germline V gene has CDR1 LGHNA and CDR2 YSLEER. The CDR3 length is 16 residues. CDR3 region: CASSQSGTASTDTQYF. In DNA, the CDR3 is TGCGCCAGCAGCCAGTCCGGGACAGCTAGCACAGATACGCAGTATTTT.

The chain recombines TRBV5-1 with TRBJ1-1; no clear D gene. Germline CDR1 is SGHRS and CDR2 is YFSETQ. Trimming cost V 0 bases and J 1 base, with 7 bases left between them. CDR3 size: 14 residues. The CDR3 region has the DNA TGCGCCAGCAGCTTGGCGGGAAGGAACACTGAAGCTTTCTTT. This sequence encodes CASSLAGRNTEAFF.

This chain connects TRBV10-3 to TRBJ1-2; D might be TRBD1 (6 bases). Germline assignment: CDR1 ENHRY and CDR2 SYGVKD. Trimming took 8 bases from V and 0 from J, leaving 16 bases between them. This CDR3 is 15 amino acids long. The CDR3 DNA is TGTGCCATCCTGGGGGCAGCAACGTCTAACTATGGCTACACCTTC. It encodes CAILGAATSNYGYTF.

This sequence joins TRBV7-3 and TRBJ2-1; no firm D call. Trimming removed 1 base at V and 0 bases at J, with 16 bases between. Looked up from germline, CDR1 is SGHTA and CDR2 is FQGTGA. CDR3 length equals 18 residues. The CDR3 coding sequence is TGTGCCAGCAGCTTAAAGGTGGCTAGTGAAGACTCCTACAATGAGCAGTTCTTC. It encodes CASSLKVASEDSYNEQFF. Using reference TRBV7-3 and TRBJ2-1 for the parts outside the CDR3, the full variable domain is GAGVSQTPSNKVTEKGKYVELRCDPISGHTALYWYRQSLGQGPEFLIYFQGTGAADDSGLPNDRFFAVRPEGSVSTLKIQRTERGDSAVYLCASSLKVASEDSYNEQFFGPGTRLTVL.

The chain couples TRBV7-8 to TRBJ2-6; a possible D gene is TRBD1 (5 bases). V was cut by 6 bases and J by 2 bases, with 14 bases left in between. The CDR3 is made up of 16 amino acids. Germline CDR1 is SGHVS and CDR2 is FQNEAQ. The CDR3 region is CASRGAALPGANVLTF. The CDR3 nucleotides read TGTGCCAGCAGAGGGGCGGCCCTTCCTGGGGCCAACGTCCTGACTTTC.

The chain joins TRBV4-2 to TRBJ2-1; TRBD2 agrees at 12 bases. The CDR3 covers 17 residues. Trimming cost V 4 bases and J 2 bases; bases outside gene matches: 6. The V gene's germline CDR1 is LGHNA and CDR2 YNFKEQ. DNA of the CDR3: TGTGCCAGCAGCCCCCGGGCTAGCGGGGGGGCCTACAATGAGCAGTTCTTC. Residues: CASSPRASGGAYNEQFF.

The V and J genes are TRBV3-1 (or the pseudogene TRBV3-2) and TRBJ1-2; 8 bases are a match to TRBD1. CDR1 is LGHDT, CDR2 YNNKEL, per germline (reference sequence). The length of the CDR3 is 15 residues. V dropped 1 base and J dropped 4; count of bases not matched to a gene: 5. The chain's CDR3 is CASSQGQGSGYGYTF. In DNA form, the CDR3 reads TGTGCCAGCAGCCAAGGACAGGGGTCGGGCTATGGCTACACCTTC.

The chain joins TRBV2 to TRBJ2-7; weak D call: TRBD1 (6 bases). The CDR3 loop spans 14 amino acids. V lost 4 bases, J lost 3 bases, and 13 bases lay in between. The germline V gene has CDR1 SNHLY and CDR2 FYNNEI. The CDR3 sequence: CASSAPGHSYEQYF. CDR3 in DNA: TGTGCCAGCAGTGCCCCGGGACACAGCTACGAGCAGTACTTC. The complete variable domain, with remaining parts taken from reference TRBV2 and TRBJ2-7, reads EPEVTQTPSHQVTQMGQEVILRCVPISNHLYFYWYRQILGQKVEFLVSFYNNEISEKSEIFDDQFSVERPDGSNFTLKIRSTKLEDSAMYFCASSAPGHSYEQYFGPGTRLTVT.

The rearrangement uses TRBV28 and TRBJ1-5; 9 nucleotides match TRBD1. CDR1 and CDR2 from the germline V gene are MDHEN and SYDVKM. The CDR3 runs 15 residues. V gave up 2 bases and J gave up 7 bases; unmatched junction bases: 6. CDR3 nucleotides: TGTGCCAGCAGTTTAAGAGACAGGGGGTGGCAGCCCCAGCATTTT. Amino acids: CASSLRDRGWQPQHF.

This clone is a singleton in its sample. The gene calls are TRBV4-3 and TRBJ1-3, with D unresolved. Germline loops: CDR1 LGHNA, CDR2 YSLEER. V lost 1 base and J 0 bases, leaving 16 bases between the germline ends. CDR3 length: 18 residues. The CDR3 bases are TGCGCCAGCAGCCAAGTATACCTAGCCAGGTCCTCTGGAAACACCATATATTTT. Translated, it gives CASSQVYLARSSGNTIYF.

This clone was seen once. This chain joins TRBV27 and TRBJ1-1; D perhaps matches TRBD1 (5 bases). Trimming left V 6 bases short and J 3 bases short, with 11 bases between. CDR1 is MNHEY and CDR2 is SMNVEV in the germline V gene (reference sequence). The CDR3 sequence is 13 residues long. The CDR3 coding sequence is TGTGCCAGCAGCCGGGGGGGGGACACTGAAGCTTTCTTT. Protein product: CASSRGGDTEAFF.

The chain employs TRBV9 and TRBJ2-1, with D perhaps matching TRBD2 (5 bases). CDR1 is SGDLS, CDR2 YYNGEE, per germline. This CDR3 spans 15 amino acids. Trimming pared 3 bases from V and 2 bases from J, leaving 12 bases between. CDR3 loop: CASSAGVGTYNEQFF. CDR3 nucleotides: TGTGCCAGCAGCGCCGGGGTAGGGACCTACAATGAGCAGTTCTTC.

The V and J genes are TRBV5-4 and TRBJ2-4; D is unresolved. The V end lost 4 bases, the J end lost 7 bases, and 15 bases lay between the germline ends. Germline values: CDR1 SGHNT, CDR2 YYREEE (reference sequence). CDR3 length: 14 residues. CDR3 DNA: TGTGCCAGCAGCCTTATTGACTCGCCGAACATTCAGTACTTC. It is translated as CASSLIDSPNIQYF.

The genes are TRBV19 and TRBJ1-2; the match to TRBD1 covers 7 bases. CDR1 is LNHDA and CDR2 is SQIVND in the germline V gene (reference sequence). The J segment lost 0 bases and the V segment lost 3 bases, leaving 7 bases of the junction unmatched. The CDR3 runs to 16 residues. The CDR3 reads CASSMWDSEANYGYTF. CDR3 in DNA: TGTGCCAGTAGTATGTGGGACAGCGAAGCTAACTATGGCTACACCTTC.

This clone was observed once. The chain combines TRBV5-1 with TRBJ1-5, with D maybe TRBD1 (5 bases). This CDR3 is built from 15 residues. With 0 bases removed from V and 3 bases from J, the gap between germline ends came to 10 bases. CDR1 is SGHRS, CDR2 YFSETQ, per germline. The CDR3 sequence is CASSLEGPTNQPQHF. DNA for the CDR3: TGCGCCAGCAGCTTGGAGGGGCCGACCAATCAGCCCCAGCATTTT.

This chain uses TRBV5-1 with TRBJ1-4; possibly TRBD1 for D (5 bases). The germline V and J ends were trimmed by 4 bases and 4 bases, with 11 bases remaining between them. The CDR3 extends over 14 amino acids. CDR1 is SGHRS and CDR2 is YFSETQ in the germline V gene. In DNA, the CDR3 is TGCGCCAGCAGCATAGACAGCTATAATGAAAAACTGTTTTTT. Its translation: CASSIDSYNEKLFF. Full variable domain (missing parts from reference TRBV5-1 and TRBJ1-4): KAGVTQTPRYLIKTRGQQVTLSCSPISGHRSVSWYQQTPGQGLQFLFEYFSETQRNKGNFPGRFSGRQFSNSRSEMNVSTLELGDSALYLCASSIDSYNEKLFFGSGTQLSVL.

This rearrangement joins TRBV29-1 to TRBJ1-2; 7 bases map to TRBD1. The CDR3 extends over 13 amino acids. Losses at the gene ends were 6 bases for V and 0 bases for J; bases not matched to a gene: 4. Germline CDR1 SQVTM, CDR2 ANQGSEA. DNA for the CDR3: TGCAGCGTGACAGGGCTGGCTAACTATGGCTACACCTTC. Amino acid sequence: CSVTGLANYGYTF.

Details on this clone: The sample contains more than one DNA sequence encoding this CDR3. This sequence joins TRBV4-3 and TRBJ2-3; 11 nucleotides align to TRBD1. CDR3 length: 15 residues. Trimming cost V 3 bases and J 4 bases; bases outside gene matches: 3. From germline, CDR1 is LGHNA and CDR2 YSLEER. The CDR3 DNA reads as TGCGCCAGCAGCCAGGGACAGGGGGTTTCAGATACGCAGTATTTT. Residues: CASSQGQGVSDTQYF.

This clone was found a few times. J is TRBJ1-1 and V is TRBV30, with a tentative D call TRBD1 (5 bases). CDR1 is GTSNPN, CDR2 SVGIG, per germline (reference sequence). Trimming stripped 4 bases from V and 6 bases from J, with 9 bases between. The CDR3 contains 11 residues. This CDR3 is CAWISRAEAFF. In DNA form, the CDR3 reads TGTGCCTGGATCTCCAGGGCTGAAGCTTTCTTT.